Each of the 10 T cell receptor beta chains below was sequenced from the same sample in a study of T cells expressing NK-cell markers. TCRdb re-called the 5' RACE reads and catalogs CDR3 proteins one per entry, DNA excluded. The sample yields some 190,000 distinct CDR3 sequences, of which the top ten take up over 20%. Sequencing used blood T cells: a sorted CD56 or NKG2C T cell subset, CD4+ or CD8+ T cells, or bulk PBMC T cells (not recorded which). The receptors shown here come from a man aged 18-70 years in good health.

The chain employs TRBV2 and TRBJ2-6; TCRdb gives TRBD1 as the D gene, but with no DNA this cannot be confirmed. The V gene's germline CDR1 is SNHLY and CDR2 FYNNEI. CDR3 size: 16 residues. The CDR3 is CATWDRIVSGANVLTF. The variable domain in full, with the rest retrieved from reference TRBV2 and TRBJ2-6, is EPEVTQTPSHQVTQMGQEVILRCVPISNHLYFYWYRQILGQKVEFLVSFYNNEISEKSEIFDDQFSVERPDGSNFTLKIRSTKLEDSAMYFCATWDRIVSGANVLTFGAGSRLTVL.

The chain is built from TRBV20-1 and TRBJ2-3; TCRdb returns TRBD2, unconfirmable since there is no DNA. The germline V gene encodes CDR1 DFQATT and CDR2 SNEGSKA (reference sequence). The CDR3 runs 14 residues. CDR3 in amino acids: CSPETSGDTDTQYF.

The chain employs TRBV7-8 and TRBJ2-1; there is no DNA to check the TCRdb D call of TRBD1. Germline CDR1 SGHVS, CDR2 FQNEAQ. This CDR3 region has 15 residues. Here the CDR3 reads CASSVDRGGYNEQFF.

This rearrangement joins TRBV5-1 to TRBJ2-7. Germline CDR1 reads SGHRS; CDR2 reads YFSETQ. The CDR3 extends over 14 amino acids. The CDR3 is CASSLGQNDYEQYF.

This CDR3 is CASSQLGQGDGYTF. The J gene is TRBJ1-2, the V gene TRBV16; no DNA is available, so the TRBD1 call from TCRdb remains unchecked. Per the germline V gene, CDR1 is KGHSY and CDR2 is FQNENV. The CDR3 contains 14 residues. Filled out from reference TRBV16 and TRBJ1-2, the complete variable domain reads GEEVAQTPKHLVRGEGQKAKLYCAPIKGHSYVFWYQQVLKNEFKFLISFQNENVFDETGMPKERFSAKCLPNSPCSLEIQATKLEDSAVYFCASSQLGQGDGYTFGSGTRLTVV.

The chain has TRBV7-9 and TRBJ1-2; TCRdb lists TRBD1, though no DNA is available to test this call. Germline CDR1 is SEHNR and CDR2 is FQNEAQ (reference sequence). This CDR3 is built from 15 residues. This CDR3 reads CASSPGHTRAYGYTF.

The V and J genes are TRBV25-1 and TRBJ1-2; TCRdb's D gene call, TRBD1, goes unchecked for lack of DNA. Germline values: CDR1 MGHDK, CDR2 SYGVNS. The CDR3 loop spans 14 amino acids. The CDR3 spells CASSEYRADDGYTF.

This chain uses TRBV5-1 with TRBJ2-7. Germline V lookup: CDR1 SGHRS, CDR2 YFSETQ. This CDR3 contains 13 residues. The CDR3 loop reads CASSLPSDYEQYF.

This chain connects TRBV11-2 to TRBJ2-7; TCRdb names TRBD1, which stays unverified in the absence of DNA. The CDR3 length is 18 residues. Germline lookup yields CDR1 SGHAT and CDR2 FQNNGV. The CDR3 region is CASSEGQGVFRGSYEQYF.

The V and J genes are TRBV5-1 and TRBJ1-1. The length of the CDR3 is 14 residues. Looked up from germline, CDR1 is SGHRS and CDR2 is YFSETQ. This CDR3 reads CASSLTGRDTEAFF.